These 22 T cell receptor beta chains share one sample of origin, sequenced in a study of cytomegalovirus exposure and HLA in healthy donors (dated by TCRdb to about 2017). Library generation was performed with the immunoSEQ multiplex PCR assay. A mixture of 60 forward primers for TCR Vbeta segments and 13 reverse primers for TCR Jbeta segments was used in the multiplex PCR. This immuneACCESS table, as held by TCRdb, lists in-frame sequences with V and J called but not all clones. Of the missing ones, under half trace to an unresolved V gene in checked studies; the others have no known cause. In this sample the table shows about 150,000 clones, around three quarters of which occur a single time. The ten top clones hold 3% to 4% of the sample. Sequenced input: PBMCs. These receptors came from a woman aged 40 to 49 in good health and CMV-seronegative.

The genes are TRBV5-1 and TRBJ2-2, with a tentative D call TRBD2 (6 bases). The CDR3 loop spans 16 amino acids. Looked up from germline, CDR1 is SGHRS and CDR2 is YFSETQ. The V end lost 0 bases, the J end lost 0 bases, and 9 bases lay between the germline ends. The CDR3 here is CASSLGSSANTGELFF. The CDR3 nucleotides are TGCGCCAGCAGCTTGGGATCTAGCGCGAACACCGGGGAGCTGTTTTTT.

CDR3 protein: CASSSRTVDYEQYF. The CDR3 nucleotides are TGTGCCAGCAGCTCCCGGACAGTGGACTACGAGCAGTACTTC. V and J are TRBV5-4 and TRBJ2-7, with D perhaps matching TRBD1 (6 bases). Germline assignment: CDR1 SGHNT and CDR2 YYREEE (reference sequence). The CDR3 is 14 amino acids. V lost 3 bases, J lost 3 bases, and 13 bases lay in between.

The genes are TRBV6-6 and TRBJ2-3; the D is unclear. This CDR3 spans 15 amino acids. Deletions cut 5 bases from V and 1 base from J, with 13 bases between. Germline V gene sequence: CDR1 MNHNY, CDR2 SVGAGI (reference sequence). CDR3 region: CASSRRIGGTDTQYF. Here the CDR3 DNA reads TGTGCCAGCAGTCGGAGAATTGGCGGCACAGATACGCAGTATTTT.

The chain carries TRBV11-3 and TRBJ2-7; 8 bases fit TRBD2. The CDR3 has 15 residues. Per germline, CDR1 SGHNT and CDR2 YENEEA. J was trimmed by 4 bases and V by 5 bases; bases with no gene match: 10. CDR3 residues: CASSILAEGFYEQYF. Here the CDR3 DNA reads TGTGCCAGCAGCATACTAGCGGAGGGGTTTTACGAGCAGTACTTC.

The chain joins TRBV5-1 to TRBJ1-1, with a weak D call TRBD1 (6 bases). The CDR3 covers 13 residues. V was clipped by 3 bases and J by 4 bases, with 10 bases between them. Germline CDR1 is SGHRS and CDR2 is YFSETQ. CDR3 loop: CASSYQGSTEAFF. DNA of the CDR3: TGCGCCAGCAGCTACCAGGGGAGCACTGAAGCTTTCTTT.

The chain uses TRBV18 and TRBJ1-1; D gene uncertain. The CDR3 spans 13 residues. The germline CDR1 and CDR2 sequences are KGHSH and LQKENI. V was shortened by 2 bases and J by 1 base, with 5 bases between the two germline ends. CDR3 loop: CASSPTSNTEAFF. In DNA, the CDR3 is TGTGCCAGCTCACCAACATCGAACACTGAAGCTTTCTTT.

The chain joins TRBV5-1 to TRBJ2-1; TRBD1 agrees at 7 bases. The junction had 7 bases not matched to a gene; V was cut back by 4 bases and J by 6 bases. Germline values: CDR1 SGHRS, CDR2 YFSETQ. This CDR3 is built from 14 residues. The CDR3 here is CASSPGQASNEQFF. The CDR3 bases are TGCGCCAGCAGCCCAGGACAGGCGAGCAATGAGCAGTTCTTC.

This clone was recorded a few times. The conserved final phenylalanine or tryptophan is absent from the CDR3, which likely points to a read error. Because the CDR3's place on the DNA is in doubt, the DNA is left out and the CDR3 is given as listed by TCRdb. The V gene is TRBV6-1, the J gene TRBJ1-4; the D call of TRBD1 is as the table states it, not checked on the DNA. The germline gives CDR1 MNHNS, CDR2 SASEGT. Ends included, the CDR3 has 11 residues. The CDR3 spells CASSDSGQNHL.

V gene TRBV27 combines with J gene TRBJ2-1, with 11 bases aligning to TRBD1. The CDR3 extends over 16 amino acids. The V gene's germline CDR1 is MNHEY and CDR2 SMNVEV (reference sequence). V gave up 3 bases and J gave up 4 bases; unmatched junction bases: 5. The CDR3 DNA reads as TGTGCCAGCAGTTTCGGGACAGGGGGATTGTACAATGAGCAGTTCTTC. Its translation: CASSFGTGGLYNEQFF.

This chain links TRBV11-2 with TRBJ1-3, with D uncertain. This CDR3 is built from 16 residues. Per germline, CDR1 SGHAT and CDR2 FQNNGV. Trimming cost V 1 base and J 0 bases, with 10 bases left between them. CDR3 sequence: CASSLATAYSGNTIYF. In DNA form, the CDR3 reads TGTGCCAGCAGCTTAGCCACAGCCTACTCTGGAAACACCATATATTTT. The full variable domain, its missing parts supplied by reference TRBV11-2 and TRBJ1-3, is EAGVAQSPRYKIIEKRQSVAFWCNPISGHATLYWYQQILGQGPKLLIQFQNNGVVDDSQLPKDRFSAERLKGVDSTLKIQPAKLEDSAVYLCASSLATAYSGNTIYFGEGSWLTVV.

The rearrangement uses TRBV5-1 and TRBJ1-1, with 7 bases matching TRBD1. Germline loops: CDR1 SGHRS, CDR2 YFSETQ. Unmatched junction bases numbered 7, after V lost 4 bases and J lost 1 base. The CDR3 length is 15 residues. The CDR3 bases are TGCGCCAGCAGCGAACAGGGGACCCAGAACACTGAAGCTTTCTTT. It is translated as CASSEQGTQNTEAFF.

This chain uses TRBV6-6 with TRBJ1-2; 7 bases agree with TRBD1. The CDR3 is 16 amino acids. Trimming removed 8 bases from V and 6 bases from J; junction bases left unmatched: 18. From germline, CDR1 is MNHNY and CDR2 SVGAGI (reference sequence). CDR3 sequence (DNA): TGTGCCAGCGTAACCCTGAATACCCGGGACAGTAATGGCTACACCTTC. Translation: CASVTLNTRDSNGYTF.

The chain carries TRBV5-4 and TRBJ1-2, with D perhaps TRBD1 (5 bases). CDR3 length: 18 residues. Germline loops: CDR1 SGHNT, CDR2 YYREEE (reference sequence). Trimming left V 3 bases short and J 4 bases short, with 25 bases between. The CDR3: CASSSGLLGNLRSYGYTF. The DNA for the CDR3 is TGTGCCAGCAGCTCAGGGCTTTTGGGGAACCTTAGATCCTATGGCTACACCTTC.

The chain combines TRBV7-2 with TRBJ2-4; 9 bases match TRBD1. Trimming at V came to 6 bases and at J to 2 bases, leaving 5 bases not matched to a gene. CDR3 length: 15 amino acids. Germline V gene lookup returns CDR1 SGHTA and CDR2 FQGNSA. CDR3 amino acids: CASRGTGRSKNIQYF. In DNA form, the CDR3 reads TGTGCCAGCAGGGGGACAGGGCGATCCAAAAACATTCAGTACTTC. Combining the CDR3 with reference TRBV7-2 and TRBJ2-4 gives the whole variable domain GAGVSQSPSNKVTEKGKDVELRCDPISGHTALYWYRQSLGQGLEFLIYFQGNSAPDKSGLPSDRFSAERTGGSVSTLTIQRTQQEDSAVYLCASRGTGRSKNIQYFGAGTRLSVL.

The DNA of the CDR3 is TGTGCCAGCAGCAGGGACAGGGGAGTGAACACTGAAGCTTTCTTT. Its translation is CASSRDRGVNTEAFF. This rearrangement joins TRBV6-1 to TRBJ1-1; 10 bases match TRBD1. CDR1 MNHNS and CDR2 SASEGT come from the germline V gene. The CDR3 consists of 15 residues. Trimming removed 6 bases from V and 0 bases from J; junction bases left unmatched: 4.

The chain combines TRBV5-1 with TRBJ2-5, with D perhaps matching TRBD1 (6 bases). V lost 0 bases and J 5 bases, leaving 11 bases between the germline ends. CDR1 is SGHRS, CDR2 YFSETQ, per germline. This CDR3 contains 14 residues. The CDR3 is CASSLGQVLETQYF. The DNA of the CDR3 is TGCGCCAGCAGCTTGGGACAGGTCCTGGAGACCCAGTACTTC.

This clone was picked up a small number of times. The V gene is TRBV6-5, the J gene TRBJ2-1; 13 bases are a match to TRBD2. Germline V gene sequence: CDR1 MNHEY, CDR2 SVGAGI. The CDR3 has 15 residues. Losses at the gene ends were 10 bases for V and 4 bases for J; bases not matched to a gene: 7. The CDR3 coding sequence is TGTGCCACCAACATACTAGCGGGAGGGTACAATGAGCAGTTCTTC. Its protein product is CATNILAGGYNEQFF.

The chain has TRBV5-1 and TRBJ2-3; TRBD2 might be the D (5 bases). Germline CDR1 reads SGHRS; CDR2 reads YFSETQ. V shed 2 bases and J shed 5 bases, with 9 bases lying between them. This CDR3 is 13 amino acids long. In nucleotides, the CDR3 is TGCGCCAGCAGCTTAGAGGGAAAAGATACGCAGTATTTT. This gives the protein CASSLEGKDTQYF.

This clone was recorded once. The genes are TRBV5-1 and TRBJ2-1, with 9 bases that match TRBD2. Germline trimming cut 2 bases from V and 4 bases from J; bases unmatched to any gene: 7. Germline V gives CDR1 SGHRS, CDR2 YFSETQ. The CDR3 totals 16 residues. Here the CDR3 reads CASSLGGGEVYNEQFF. CDR3 nucleotides: TGCGCCAGCAGCTTAGGCGGGGGGGAAGTTTACAATGAGCAGTTCTTC.

The rearrangement links TRBV4-2 to TRBJ2-7, with 7 nucleotides matching TRBD2. Germline trimming cut 0 bases from V and 4 bases from J; bases unmatched to any gene: 6. Looked up from germline, CDR1 is LGHNA and CDR2 is YNFKEQ. There are 15 residues in the CDR3. DNA for the CDR3: TGTGCCAGCAGCCAAGATGTGGGGGGGTATTACGAGCAGTACTTC. Encoded protein: CASSQDVGGYYEQYF.

The gene calls are TRBV7-2 and TRBJ2-3, with D perhaps matching TRBD2 (5 bases). CDR1 and CDR2 from the germline V gene are SGHTA and FQGNSA. V lost 1 base to trimming and J lost 4 bases, with 6 bases between them. The CDR3 is 13 amino acids. CDR3 bases: TGTGCCAGCAGCTTAGAGGGAGCAGATACGCAGTATTTT. This gives the protein CASSLEGADTQYF.

This clone was counted only a few times. This chain connects TRBV6-1 to TRBJ2-2, with 13 bases aligning to TRBD2. The V segment lost 6 bases and the J segment 8 bases; nucleotides outside the gene matches: 6. The CDR3 runs to 15 residues. Germline CDR1 and CDR2: MNHNS and SASEGT. The CDR3 loop is CASRPTSGGVGELFF. For the CDR3, the DNA is TGTGCCAGCAGGCCTACTAGCGGGGGGGTTGGGGAGCTGTTTTTT.